The 25 T cell receptor beta chains below all came from one sample that was sequenced in a study of pediatric ulcerative colitis. One to two pinch biopsies were taken from the rectum during colonoscopy. Assay used: immunoSEQ multiplex PCR; TCRdb lists only in-frame clones, some missing. The sample yields tens of thousands of clones, roughly 82% seen once. Material for sequencing was gut tissue. These receptors all stem from a boy younger than 18 with severe ulcerative colitis.

In nucleotides, the CDR3 is TGTGCCAGCAGTGAAAGACTAGCAAACAATGAGCAGTTCTTC. Amino acids: CASSERLANNEQFF. The chain couples TRBV2 to TRBJ2-1; TRBD2 agrees at 7 bases. V trimming: 2 bases; J trimming: 5 bases; junction bases outside the gene matches: 3. This CDR3 comprises 14 residues. The germline CDR1 and CDR2 sequences are SNHLY and FYNNEI.

This clone came up once. The chain joins TRBV29-1 to TRBJ1-1, with D perhaps TRBD1 (6 bases). Trimming took off 6 bases at V and 6 bases at J, with 14 bases between the two ends. The CDR3 is made up of 12 amino acids. CDR1 and CDR2 (germline): SQVTM, ANQGSEA. CDR3 bases: TGCAGCGTCTCACAGGGCAACGCTGAAGCTTTCTTT. Protein: CSVSQGNAEAFF. The variable domain in full, completed from reference TRBV29-1 and TRBJ1-1, reads SAVISQKPSRDICQRGTSLTIQCQVDSQVTMMFWYRQQPGQSLTLIATANQGSEATYESGFVIDKFPISRPNLTFSTLTVSNMSPEDSSIYLCSVSQGNAEAFFGQGTRLTVV.

The chain combines TRBV2 with TRBJ1-5; D is uncertain. The CDR3 runs to 12 residues. V lost 1 base, J lost 7 bases, and 5 bases lay in between. Germline CDR1 SNHLY, CDR2 FYNNEI. The CDR3 nucleotides read TGTGCCAGCAGTGAAGAACGCCAGCCCCAGCATTTT. Protein product: CASSEERQPQHF.

The rearrangement uses TRBV7-3 and TRBJ2-1, with D possibly TRBD2 on 6 matching bases. Trimming took off 5 bases at V and 4 bases at J, with 15 bases between the two ends. The CDR3 consists of 15 residues. Germline loops: CDR1 SGHTA, CDR2 FQGTGA. The CDR3 is CASSKLVGGYNEQFF. DNA of the CDR3: TGTGCCAGCAGCAAACTAGTGGGGGGATACAATGAGCAGTTCTTC. The full variable domain, with the rest looked up from reference TRBV7-3 and TRBJ2-1, is GAGVSQTPSNKVTEKGKYVELRCDPISGHTALYWYRQSLGQGPEFLIYFQGTGAADDSGLPNDRFFAVRPEGSVSTLKIQRTERGDSAVYLCASSKLVGGYNEQFFGPGTRLTVL.

The rearrangement joins TRBV5-8 to TRBJ2-7, with a weak D call TRBD2 (6 bases). CDR1 is SGHTS and CDR2 is YDEGEE in the germline V gene. V lost 4 bases and J lost 5, with 13 bases in between. CDR3 length: 13 amino acids. CDR3 sequence: CASSLAWGDEQYF. The CDR3 DNA reads TGTGCCAGCAGCCTCGCGTGGGGGGACGAGCAGTACTTC.

The chain has TRBV6-1 and TRBJ1-1; D not resolved. Looked up from germline, CDR1 is MNHNS and CDR2 is SASEGT. Trimming shortened V by 3 bases and J by 10 bases, and 6 bases separated the two germline ends. This CDR3 has 10 amino acids. CDR3 region: CASSDLGAFF. The CDR3 coding sequence is TGTGCCAGCAGTGATTTGGGAGCTTTCTTT.

This CDR3 is CASSLGSGNVLTF. The CDR3 bases are TGTGCCAGCAGTCTAGGCTCGGGCAACGTCCTGACTTTC. The genes are TRBV6-5 and TRBJ2-6; the D is unclear. Germline-derived CDR1 and CDR2 are MNHEY and SVGAGI. Trimming took 5 bases from V and 9 from J, leaving 11 bases between them. The CDR3 loop spans 13 amino acids.

The chain is built from TRBV28 and TRBJ1-5; D is uncertain. CDR3 length: 16 amino acids. CDR1 and CDR2 (germline): MDHEN, SYDVKM. V lost 3 bases and J lost 1, with 13 bases in between. CDR3 in DNA: TGTGCCAGCAGTTTCGCGACGAGTGGAAGCAATCAGCCCCAGCATTTT. It encodes CASSFATSGSNQPQHF.

This rearrangement joins TRBV29-1 to TRBJ1-4; D ambiguous. The V gene lost 4 bases and the J gene lost 5 bases, with 11 bases spanning the gap. This CDR3 spans 13 amino acids. Looked up from germline, CDR1 is SQVTM and CDR2 is ANQGSEA. The CDR3, as DNA: TGCAGCGTTGTGGTTAGTACCAATGAAAAACTGTTTTTT. It translates to CSVVVSTNEKLFF.

The chain employs TRBV18 and TRBJ2-7, with 12 bases identical to TRBD2. CDR1 and CDR2 (germline): KGHSH, LQKENI. The CDR3 length is 15 residues. Trimming took 3 bases from V and 5 from J; bases not matched to a gene: 5. CDR3 sequence reads: CASSPGLAGSHEQYF. Written as DNA, the CDR3 is TGTGCCAGCTCACCGGGACTAGCGGGTTCTCACGAGCAGTACTTC.

CDR3: CASSELPGSAEAFF. CDR3 nucleotide sequence: TGCGCCAGCAGTGAGTTGCCGGGTTCGGCTGAAGCTTTCTTT. This sequence joins TRBV10-2 and TRBJ1-1; no reliable D call. Germline values: CDR1 WSHSY, CDR2 SAAADI. V was shortened by 1 base and J by 6 bases, with 12 bases between the two germline ends. The length of the CDR3 is 14 residues.

The chain links TRBV7-2 to TRBJ1-4, with D perhaps TRBD1 (6 bases). CDR1 is SGHTA and CDR2 is FQGNSA in the germline V gene. This CDR3 region has 16 residues. The germline V and J ends were trimmed by 2 bases and 7 bases, with 17 bases remaining between them. The CDR3: CASSLNFGTSSEKLFF. DNA of the CDR3: TGTGCCAGCAGCTTAAACTTCGGGACATCGAGTGAAAAACTGTTTTTT.

This clone was recorded once. The rearrangement joins TRBV5-1 to TRBJ1-1, with 11 nucleotides matching TRBD1. The junction had 6 bases not matched to a gene; V was cut back by 4 bases and J by 4 bases. The CDR3 is made up of 15 amino acids. CDR1 SGHRS and CDR2 YFSETQ come from the germline V gene. CDR3 loop: CASSPIGTGGTEAFF. The CDR3 region has the DNA TGCGCCAGCAGCCCTATCGGGACAGGGGGCACTGAAGCTTTCTTT.

This sequence joins TRBV5-8 and TRBJ1-1; 7 nucleotides line up with TRBD1. This CDR3 contains 14 residues. Germline values: CDR1 SGHTS, CDR2 YDEGEE. With 6 bases clipped from V and 6 bases from J, the junction kept 11 bases outside the gene matches. The CDR3 loop reads CASTLRTGRAEAFF. CDR3 in DNA: TGTGCCAGCACCCTCAGGACAGGACGGGCTGAAGCTTTCTTT.

In this sample, this clone turned up a few times. The chain employs TRBV5-1 and TRBJ2-5; 7 bases line up with TRBD2. CDR1 and CDR2 from the germline V gene are SGHRS and YFSETQ. The junction had 6 bases not matched to a gene; V was cut back by 5 bases and J by 5 bases. There are 13 residues in the CDR3. The CDR3 protein is CASSRSGDETQYF. CDR3 nucleotide sequence: TGCGCCAGCAGTCGCAGCGGGGACGAGACCCAGTACTTC. Full variable domain (remainder filled in from reference TRBV5-1 and TRBJ2-5): KAGVTQTPRYLIKTRGQQVTLSCSPISGHRSVSWYQQTPGQGLQFLFEYFSETQRNKGNFPGRFSGRQFSNSRSEMNVSTLELGDSALYLCASSRSGDETQYFGPGTRLLVL.

The chain couples TRBV9 to TRBJ1-5; D gene ambiguous. Trimming cost V 4 bases and J 7 bases, with 9 bases left between them. Looked up from germline, CDR1 is SGDLS and CDR2 is YYNGEE. The CDR3 runs 12 residues. The chain's CDR3 is CASSTEPQPQHF. CDR3 DNA: TGTGCCAGCAGCACCGAACCCCAGCCCCAGCATTTT.

The rearrangement links TRBV7-9 to TRBJ2-5, with 11 nucleotides matching TRBD2. Germline trimming cut 4 bases from V and 3 bases from J; bases unmatched to any gene: 7. Germline V lookup: CDR1 SEHNR, CDR2 FQNEAQ (reference sequence). The CDR3 totals 16 residues. The CDR3 here is CASSSNILAGEETQYF. The CDR3 coding sequence is TGTGCCAGCAGCTCGAACATACTAGCGGGGGAAGAGACCCAGTACTTC.

V gene TRBV6-5 combines with J gene TRBJ1-1; D is possibly TRBD1 (5 bases). The CDR3 is 13 amino acids. Trimming removed 3 bases at V and 5 bases at J, with 10 bases between. Germline V CDR1 and CDR2: MNHEY, SVGAGI. The CDR3 sequence: CASSYIGGTEAFF. The CDR3 bases are TGTGCCAGCAGTTATATCGGGGGTACTGAAGCTTTCTTT.

J is TRBJ1-1 and V is TRBV7-8; tentative D call: TRBD1 (6 bases). The CDR3 covers 17 residues. V was trimmed by 3 bases and J by 1 base, leaving 18 bases between them. Germline CDR1 SGHVS, CDR2 FQNEAQ. The CDR3, as DNA: TGTGCCAGCAGCTTGAGCCCCGGGGGCCGGGGGAACACTGAAGCTTTCTTT. The encoded protein is CASSLSPGGRGNTEAFF.

The sample holds one count of this clone. It is likely a read error, because the conserved phenylalanine at the end of the CDR3 is missing. The J gene is TRBJ1-6, the V gene TRBV19; D remains unclear. Looked up from germline, CDR1 is LNHDA and CDR2 is SQIVND (reference sequence). V lost 6 bases and J 0 bases, leaving 12 bases between the germline ends. The CDR3 length is 16 residues. CDR3 sequence: CASSSVWGSYNSPLHL. Written as DNA, the CDR3 is TGTGCCAGTAGCAGCGTCTGGGGCTCCTATAATTCACCCCTCCACCTT.

V gene TRBV6-5 combines with J gene TRBJ1-2; the match to TRBD1 covers 12 bases. CDR1 is MNHEY and CDR2 is SVGAGI in the germline V gene. This CDR3 is 12 amino acids long. J gave up 10 bases and V 9 bases, and 6 bases lay outside the gene matches. CDR3 nucleotides: TGTGCCAGTAGGGGGACAGGGGGCTCCTACACCTTC. Amino acids: CASRGTGGSYTF.

The chain couples TRBV7-2 to TRBJ2-5, with D perhaps TRBD2 (5 bases). This CDR3 has 15 amino acids. V lost 1 base to trimming and J lost 1 base, with 10 bases between them. In germline, CDR1 is SGHTA, CDR2 FQGNSA. The CDR3 loop is CASSLVRTVQETQYF. The CDR3 bases are TGTGCCAGCAGCTTAGTCCGGACTGTCCAAGAGACCCAGTACTTC.

The chain links TRBV18 to TRBJ2-1; 10 bases agree with TRBD2. CDR1 and CDR2 from the germline V gene are KGHSH and LQKENI. The CDR3 is 17 residues long. The trim removed 3 bases at V and 5 bases at J, leaving 10 bases unmatched. CDR3 in amino acids: CASSPRRWTSGDNEQFF. CDR3 coding DNA: TGTGCCAGCTCACCCCGCAGATGGACTAGCGGAGACAATGAGCAGTTCTTC.

The chain recombines TRBV5-4 with TRBJ2-2; the D is unclear. V was clipped by 3 bases and J by 0 bases, with 6 bases between them. The CDR3 extends over 14 amino acids. Per germline, CDR1 SGHNT and CDR2 YYREEE (reference sequence). The CDR3 coding sequence is TGTGCCAGCAGCTCTAACACGAACACCGGGGAGCTGTTTTTT. This translates into CASSSNTNTGELFF.

The rearrangement joins TRBV5-1 to TRBJ1-3; weak D call: TRBD1 (5 bases). The CDR3 runs to 13 residues. V was pared by 7 bases and J by 4 bases, with 12 bases between. The germline V gene has CDR1 SGHRS and CDR2 YFSETQ. CDR3 sequence reads: CASSQGGGNTIYF. The CDR3 bases are TGCGCCAGCTCGCAGGGTGGCGGAAACACCATATATTTT. The complete variable domain, with remaining parts taken from reference TRBV5-1 and TRBJ1-3, reads KAGVTQTPRYLIKTRGQQVTLSCSPISGHRSVSWYQQTPGQGLQFLFEYFSETQRNKGNFPGRFSGRQFSNSRSEMNVSTLELGDSALYLCASSQGGGNTIYFGEGSWLTVV.